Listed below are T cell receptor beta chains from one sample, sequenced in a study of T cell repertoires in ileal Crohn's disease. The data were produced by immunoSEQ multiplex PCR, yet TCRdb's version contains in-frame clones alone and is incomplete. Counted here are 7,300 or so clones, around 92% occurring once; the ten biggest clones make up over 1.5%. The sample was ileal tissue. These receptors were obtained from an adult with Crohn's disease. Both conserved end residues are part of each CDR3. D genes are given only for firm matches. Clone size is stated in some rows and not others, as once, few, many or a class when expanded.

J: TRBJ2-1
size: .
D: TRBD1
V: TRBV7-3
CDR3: CASSSRTGKQFF
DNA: TGTGCCAGCAGCTCGCGGACAGGGAAGCAGTTCTTC

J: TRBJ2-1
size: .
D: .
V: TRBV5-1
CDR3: CASSPPSGTYNEQFF
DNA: TGCGCCAGCAGCCCTCCGAGCGGTACCTACAATGAGCAGTTCTTC

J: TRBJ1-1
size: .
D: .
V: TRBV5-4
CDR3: CASSRGGMNTEAFF
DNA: TGTGCCAGCAGCCGGGGGGGGATGAACACTGAAGCTTTCTTT

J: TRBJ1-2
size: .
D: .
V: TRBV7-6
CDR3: CASSLQYSPANYGYTF
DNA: TGTGCCAGCAGCTTACAGTACAGTCCAGCTAACTATGGCTACACCTTC

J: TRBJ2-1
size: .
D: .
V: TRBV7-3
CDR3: CASSARGGEQFF
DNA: TGTGCCAGCAGCGCAAGGGGGGGTGAGCAGTTCTTC

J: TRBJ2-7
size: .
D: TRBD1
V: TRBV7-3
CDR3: CASSLMGGTGKDEQYF
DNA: TGTGCCAGCAGCTTAATGGGGGGGACAGGGAAGGACGAGCAGTACTTC

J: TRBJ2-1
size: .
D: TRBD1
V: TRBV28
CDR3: CASSPAGTGTLEQFF
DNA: TGTGCCAGCAGTCCAGCCGGGACAGGGACCCTCGAGCAGTTCTTC

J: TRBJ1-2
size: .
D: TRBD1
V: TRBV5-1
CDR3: CASRRQGNDYGYTF
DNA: TGCGCCAGCAGGCGACAGGGTAACGACTATGGCTACACCTTC

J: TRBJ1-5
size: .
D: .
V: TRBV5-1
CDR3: CASSITGTSNQPQHF
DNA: TGCGCCAGCAGCATCACCGGGACAAGCAATCAGCCCCAGCATTTT

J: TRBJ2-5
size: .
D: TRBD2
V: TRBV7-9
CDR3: CASSLARVGLAGAQETQYF
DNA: TGTGCCAGCAGCTTAGCGCGGGTGGGACTAGCGGGAGCGCAAGAGACCCAGTACTTC

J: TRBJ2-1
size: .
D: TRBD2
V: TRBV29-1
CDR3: CSVPTGDYDNEQFF
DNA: TGCAGCGTCCCCACGGGGGACTACGACAATGAGCAGTTCTTC

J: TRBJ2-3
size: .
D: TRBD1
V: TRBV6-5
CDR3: CASRPGGRTDTQYF
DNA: TGTGCCAGCAGACCAGGGGGTCGCACAGATACGCAGTATTTT

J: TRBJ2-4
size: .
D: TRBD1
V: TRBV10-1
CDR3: CASSDRGLMDIQYF
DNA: TGCGCCAGCAGCGACAGGGGGCTTATGGACATTCAGTACTTC

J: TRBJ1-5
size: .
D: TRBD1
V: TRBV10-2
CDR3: CASRNRGPGQPQHF
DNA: TGCGCCAGCAGAAACAGGGGGCCGGGTCAGCCCCAGCATTTT

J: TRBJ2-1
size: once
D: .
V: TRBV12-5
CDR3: CASGYMGRHNEQFF
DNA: TGTGCTAGTGGTTACATGGGGAGGCACAATGAGCAGTTCTTC

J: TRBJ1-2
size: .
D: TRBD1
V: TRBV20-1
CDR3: CSAGQGILYTF
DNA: TGCAGTGCTGGACAGGGAATCCTCTACACCTTC

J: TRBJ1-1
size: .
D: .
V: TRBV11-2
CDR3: CASSLEEGTEAFF
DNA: TGTGCCAGCAGCTTAGAGGAGGGCACTGAAGCTTTCTTT

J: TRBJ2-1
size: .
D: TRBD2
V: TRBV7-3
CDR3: CASSLRLAPQFF
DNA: TGTGCCAGCAGCTTAAGACTAGCGCCTCAGTTCTTC

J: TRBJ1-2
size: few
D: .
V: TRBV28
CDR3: CASSLYRGTGANYGYTF
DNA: TGTGCCAGCAGTTTATACCGGGGGACGGGAGCTAACTATGGCTACACCTTC

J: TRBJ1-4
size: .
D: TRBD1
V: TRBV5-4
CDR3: CASSFTGALNEKLFF
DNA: TGTGCCAGCAGCTTTACAGGGGCCCTTAATGAAAAACTGTTTTTT

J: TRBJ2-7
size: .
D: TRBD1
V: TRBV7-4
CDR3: CARIDRGQEGVEQYF
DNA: TGTGCCAGGATCGACAGGGGACAGGAGGGTGTAGAGCAGTACTTC

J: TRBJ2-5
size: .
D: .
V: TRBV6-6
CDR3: CASSYVGSQETQYF
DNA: TGTGCCAGCAGTTACGTGGGCAGTCAAGAGACCCAGTACTTC

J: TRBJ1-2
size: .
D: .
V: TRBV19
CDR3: CASSHPGASGYTF
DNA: TGTGCCAGTAGCCACCCAGGGGCGAGTGGCTACACCTTC

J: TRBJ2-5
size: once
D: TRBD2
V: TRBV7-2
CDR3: CASSLNSGTSVGTQYF
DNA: TGTGCCAGCAGCTTGAATTCCGGGACTAGCGTAGGGACCCAGTACTTC

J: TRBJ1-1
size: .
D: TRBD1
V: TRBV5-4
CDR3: CASSWTGGNTEAFF
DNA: TGTGCCAGCAGCTGGACAGGGGGGAACACTGAAGCTTTCTTT

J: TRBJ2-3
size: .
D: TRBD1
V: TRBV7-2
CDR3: CASSSGQGGRDTQYF
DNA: TGTGCCAGCAGCTCGGGACAGGGGGGGCGGGATACGCAGTATTTT

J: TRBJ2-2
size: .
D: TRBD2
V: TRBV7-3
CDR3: CASSQGGTSNTGELFF
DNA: TGTGCCAGCAGCCAAGGGGGGACTAGTAACACCGGGGAGCTGTTTTTT

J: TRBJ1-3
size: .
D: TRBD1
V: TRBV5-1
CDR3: CASSLVEGARWTGNTIYF
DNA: TGCGCCAGCAGCTTGGTGGAGGGGGCGCGTTGGACAGGAAACACCATATATTTT

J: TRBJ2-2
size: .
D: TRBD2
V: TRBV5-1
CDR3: CASSLGTRSTGELFF
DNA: TGCGCCAGCAGCTTGGGGACTAGGAGTACCGGGGAGCTGTTTTTT

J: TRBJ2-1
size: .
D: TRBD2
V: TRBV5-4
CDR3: CASSLREGNEQFF
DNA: TGTGCCAGCAGCTTGCGGGAGGGGAATGAGCAGTTCTTC

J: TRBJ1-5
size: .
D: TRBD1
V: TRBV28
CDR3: CASSLGTGVQPQHF
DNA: TGTGCCAGCAGTTTGGGGACAGGGGTACAGCCCCAGCATTTT

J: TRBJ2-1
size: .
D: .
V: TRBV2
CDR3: CASSEWAGPTYNEQFF
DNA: TGTGCCAGCAGTGAATGGGCGGGACCCACCTACAATGAGCAGTTCTTC

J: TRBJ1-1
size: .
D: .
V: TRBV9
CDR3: CASSVGSVMNTEAFF
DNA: TGTGCCAGCAGCGTAGGTTCAGTCATGAACACTGAAGCTTTCTTT

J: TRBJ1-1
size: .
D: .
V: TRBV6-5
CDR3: CASSYSIRFTEAFF
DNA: TGTGCCAGCAGTTACTCGATTCGGTTTACTGAAGCTTTCTTT

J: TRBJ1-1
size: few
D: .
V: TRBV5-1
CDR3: CASSFRSSSEAFF
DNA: TGCGCCAGCAGCTTCCGGTCCTCAAGTGAAGCTTTCTTT

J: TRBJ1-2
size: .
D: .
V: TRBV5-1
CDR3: CASSFSTGFGGYTF
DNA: TGCGCCAGCAGCTTCTCCACAGGGTTTGGTGGCTACACCTTC

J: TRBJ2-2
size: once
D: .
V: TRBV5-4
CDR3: CASSLDSNTGELFF
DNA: TGTGCCAGCAGCTTGGACTCAAACACCGGGGAGCTGTTTTTT

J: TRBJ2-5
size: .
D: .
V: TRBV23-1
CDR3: CASSLGGLETQYF
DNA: TGCGCCAGCAGTTTGGGCGGGCTCGAGACCCAGTACTTC

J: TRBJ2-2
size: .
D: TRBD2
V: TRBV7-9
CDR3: CASSQGLAGGYTGELFF
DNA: TGTGCCAGCAGCCAGGGACTAGCGGGAGGGTACACCGGGGAGCTGTTTTTT

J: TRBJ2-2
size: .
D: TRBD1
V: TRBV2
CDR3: CASRPTSGTGGTAGELFF
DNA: TGTGCCAGCAGACCCACCTCCGGGACAGGGGGCACTGCCGGGGAGCTGTTTTTT

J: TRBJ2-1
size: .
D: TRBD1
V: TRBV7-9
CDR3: CASLKPGQGGNEQFF
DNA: TGTGCCAGCTTAAAACCGGGACAGGGGGGGAATGAGCAGTTCTTC

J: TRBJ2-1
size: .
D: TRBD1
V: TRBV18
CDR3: CASSLENYRGQVIYNEQFF
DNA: TGTGCCAGCTCACTGGAGAATTACAGGGGGCAGGTGATCTACAATGAGCAGTTCTTC

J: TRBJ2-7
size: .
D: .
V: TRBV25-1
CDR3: CASSEYGSYEQYF
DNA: TGTGCCAGCAGTGAATATGGCAGCTACGAGCAGTACTTC

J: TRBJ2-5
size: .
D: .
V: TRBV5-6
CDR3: CASSPFAGLKTQYF
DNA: TGTGCCAGCAGCCCCTTTGCAGGGTTGAAGACCCAGTACTTC

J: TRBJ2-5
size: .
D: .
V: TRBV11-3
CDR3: CASSRDGSLETQYF
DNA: TGTGCCAGCAGCCGCGACGGTTCCCTGGAGACCCAGTACTTC

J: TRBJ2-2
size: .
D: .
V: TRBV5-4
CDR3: CASTFGTGANTGELFF
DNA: TGTGCCAGCACCTTCGGTACGGGAGCGAACACCGGGGAGCTGTTTTTT

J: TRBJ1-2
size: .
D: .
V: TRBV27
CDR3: CASRTVGQGHNYGYTF
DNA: TGTGCCAGCAGAACAGTAGGTCAGGGGCACAACTATGGCTACACCTTC

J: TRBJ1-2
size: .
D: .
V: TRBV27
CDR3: CASSLSGRGMYGYTF
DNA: TGTGCCAGCAGTTTATCTGGTAGAGGGATGTATGGCTACACCTTC

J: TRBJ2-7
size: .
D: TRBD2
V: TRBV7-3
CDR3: CASSSQIAASGRPHF
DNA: TGTGCCAGCAGCTCCCAGATCGCGGCTAGCGGGAGGCCCCACTTC

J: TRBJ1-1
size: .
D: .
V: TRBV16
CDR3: CASSGLQRGRNTEAFF
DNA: TGTGCCAGCAGCGGCCTTCAGAGGGGGAGGAACACTGAAGCTTTCTTT

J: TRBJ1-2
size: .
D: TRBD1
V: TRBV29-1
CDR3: CSGQGNYGYTF
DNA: TGCTCGGGACAGGGTAACTATGGCTACACCTTC

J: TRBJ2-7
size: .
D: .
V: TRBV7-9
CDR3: CASSLAFSSYEQYF
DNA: TGTGCCAGCAGCTTAGCGTTTAGCTCCTACGAGCAGTACTTC